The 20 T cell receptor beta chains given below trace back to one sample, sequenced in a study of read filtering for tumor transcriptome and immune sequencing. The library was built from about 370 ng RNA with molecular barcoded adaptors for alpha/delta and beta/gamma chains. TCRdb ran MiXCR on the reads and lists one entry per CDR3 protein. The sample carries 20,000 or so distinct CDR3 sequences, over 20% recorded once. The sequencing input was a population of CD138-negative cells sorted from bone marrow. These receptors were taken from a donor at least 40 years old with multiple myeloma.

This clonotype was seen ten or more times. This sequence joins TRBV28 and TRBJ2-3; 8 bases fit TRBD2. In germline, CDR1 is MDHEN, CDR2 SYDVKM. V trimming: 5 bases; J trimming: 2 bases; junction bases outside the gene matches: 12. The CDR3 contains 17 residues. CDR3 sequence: CASSPTGLAHYTDTQYF. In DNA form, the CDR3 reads TGTGCCAGCAGTCCAACCGGACTAGCCCATTACACAGATACGCAGTATTTT.

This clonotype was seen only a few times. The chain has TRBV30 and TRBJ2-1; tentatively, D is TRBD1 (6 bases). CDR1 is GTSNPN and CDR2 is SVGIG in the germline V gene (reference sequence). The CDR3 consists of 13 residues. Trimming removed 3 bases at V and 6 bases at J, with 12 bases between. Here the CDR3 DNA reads TGTGCCTGGAGGCTAACAGGGTCCAATGAGCAGTTCTTC. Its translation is CAWRLTGSNEQFF.

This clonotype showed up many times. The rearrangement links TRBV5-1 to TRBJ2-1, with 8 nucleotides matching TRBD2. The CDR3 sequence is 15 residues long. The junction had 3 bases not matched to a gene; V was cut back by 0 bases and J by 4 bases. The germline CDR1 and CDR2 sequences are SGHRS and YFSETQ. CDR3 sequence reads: CASSLGASGYNEQFF. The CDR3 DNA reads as TGCGCCAGCAGCTTGGGGGCTAGCGGGTACAATGAGCAGTTCTTC.

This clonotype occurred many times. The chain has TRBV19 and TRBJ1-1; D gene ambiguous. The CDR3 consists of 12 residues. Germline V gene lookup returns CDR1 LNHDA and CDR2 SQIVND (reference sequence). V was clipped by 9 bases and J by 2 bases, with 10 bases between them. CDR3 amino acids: CASRTGNTEAFF. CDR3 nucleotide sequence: TGTGCCAGCCGGACGGGAAACACTGAAGCTTTCTTT.

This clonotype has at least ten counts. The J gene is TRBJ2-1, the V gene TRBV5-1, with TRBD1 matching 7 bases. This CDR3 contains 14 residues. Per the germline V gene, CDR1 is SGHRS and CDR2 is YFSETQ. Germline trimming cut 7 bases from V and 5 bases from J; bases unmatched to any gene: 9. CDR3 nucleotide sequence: TGCGCCAGCTCCTTTGAGACAGGGCACAATGAGCAGTTCTTC. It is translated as CASSFETGHNEQFF.

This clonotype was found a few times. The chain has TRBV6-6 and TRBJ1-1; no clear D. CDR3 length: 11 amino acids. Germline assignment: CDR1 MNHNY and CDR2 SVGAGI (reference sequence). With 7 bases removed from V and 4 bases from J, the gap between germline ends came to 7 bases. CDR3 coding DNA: TGTGCCAGCACCTGGGGCACTGAAGCTTTCTTT. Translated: CASTWGTEAFF.

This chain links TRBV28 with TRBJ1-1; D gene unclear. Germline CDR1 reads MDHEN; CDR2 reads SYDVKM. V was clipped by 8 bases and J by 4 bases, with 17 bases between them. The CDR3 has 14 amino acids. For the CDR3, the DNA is TGTGCCAGCTCAACACACGGAGGGAGCACTGAAGCTTTCTTT. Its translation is CASSTHGGSTEAFF.

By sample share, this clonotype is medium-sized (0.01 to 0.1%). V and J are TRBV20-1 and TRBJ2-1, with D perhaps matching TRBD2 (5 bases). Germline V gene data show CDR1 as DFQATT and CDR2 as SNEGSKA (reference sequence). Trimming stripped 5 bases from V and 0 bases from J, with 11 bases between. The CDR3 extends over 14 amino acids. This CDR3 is CSAGKLVSYNEQFF. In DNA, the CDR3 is TGCAGTGCTGGGAAACTAGTCTCCTACAATGAGCAGTTCTTC.

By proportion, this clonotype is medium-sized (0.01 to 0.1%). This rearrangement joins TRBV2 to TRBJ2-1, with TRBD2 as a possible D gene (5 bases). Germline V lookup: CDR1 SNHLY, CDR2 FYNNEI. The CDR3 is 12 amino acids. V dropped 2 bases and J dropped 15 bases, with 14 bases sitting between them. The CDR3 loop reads CASSERASRGFF. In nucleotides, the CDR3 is TGTGCCAGCAGTGAAAGGGCTAGTCGGGGGTTCTTC.

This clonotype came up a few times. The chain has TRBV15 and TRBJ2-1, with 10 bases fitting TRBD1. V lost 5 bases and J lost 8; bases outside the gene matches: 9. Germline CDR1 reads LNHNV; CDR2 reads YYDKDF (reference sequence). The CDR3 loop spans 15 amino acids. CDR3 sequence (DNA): TGTGCCACCAGCCGGGACAGGGGTCTTGAGGATGAGCAGTTCTTC. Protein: CATSRDRGLEDEQFF.

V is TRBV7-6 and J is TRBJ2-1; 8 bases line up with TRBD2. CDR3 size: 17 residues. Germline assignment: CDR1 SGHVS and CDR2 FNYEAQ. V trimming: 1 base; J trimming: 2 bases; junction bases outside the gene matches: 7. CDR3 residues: CASSLVSGGRTYNEQFF. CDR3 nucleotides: TGTGCCAGCAGCTTAGTGAGTGGCGGGAGGACCTACAATGAGCAGTTCTTC.

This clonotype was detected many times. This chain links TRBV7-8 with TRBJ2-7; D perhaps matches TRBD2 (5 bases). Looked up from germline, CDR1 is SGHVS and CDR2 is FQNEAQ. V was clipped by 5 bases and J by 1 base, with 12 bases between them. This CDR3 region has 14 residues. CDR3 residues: CASSTYGVSYEQYF. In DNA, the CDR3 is TGTGCCAGCAGCACCTACGGGGTATCCTACGAGCAGTACTTC.

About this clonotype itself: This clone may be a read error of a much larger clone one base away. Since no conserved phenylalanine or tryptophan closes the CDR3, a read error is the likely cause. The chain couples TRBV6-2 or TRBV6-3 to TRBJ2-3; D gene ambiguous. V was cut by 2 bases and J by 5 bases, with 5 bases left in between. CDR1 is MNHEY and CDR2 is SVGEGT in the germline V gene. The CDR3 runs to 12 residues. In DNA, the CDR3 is TGTGCCAGCAGTTACGTAGGAGATACGCAGTATCTT. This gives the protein CASSYVGDTQYL.

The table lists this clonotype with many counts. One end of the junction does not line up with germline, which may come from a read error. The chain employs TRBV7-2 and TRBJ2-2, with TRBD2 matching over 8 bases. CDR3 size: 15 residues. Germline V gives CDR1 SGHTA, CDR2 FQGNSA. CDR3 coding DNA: TGTGCCAGCAGATTAGCTAGCGGGCGGACCGGGGAGCTGTTTTTT. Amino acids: CASRLASGRTGELFF.

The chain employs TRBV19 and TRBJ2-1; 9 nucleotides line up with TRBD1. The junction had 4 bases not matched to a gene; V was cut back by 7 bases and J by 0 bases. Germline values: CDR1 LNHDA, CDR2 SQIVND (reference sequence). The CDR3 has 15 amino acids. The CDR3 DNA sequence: TGTGCCAGTATCCCGGACAGGGGCTCCTACAATGAGCAGTTCTTC. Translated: CASIPDRGSYNEQFF.

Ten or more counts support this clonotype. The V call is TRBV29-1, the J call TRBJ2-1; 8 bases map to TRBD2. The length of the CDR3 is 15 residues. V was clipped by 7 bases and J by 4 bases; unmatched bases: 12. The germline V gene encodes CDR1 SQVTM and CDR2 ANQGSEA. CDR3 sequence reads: CSALRRLAGYNEQFF. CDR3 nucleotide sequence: TGCAGCGCCCTAAGGCGCCTAGCGGGTTACAATGAGCAGTTCTTC.

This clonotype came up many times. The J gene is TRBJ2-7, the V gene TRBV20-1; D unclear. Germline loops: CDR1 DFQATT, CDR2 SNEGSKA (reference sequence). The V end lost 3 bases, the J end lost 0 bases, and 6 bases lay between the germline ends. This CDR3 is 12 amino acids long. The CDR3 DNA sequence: TGCAGTGCTAGTCTTGACTCCTACGAGCAGTACTTC. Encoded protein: CSASLDSYEQYF.

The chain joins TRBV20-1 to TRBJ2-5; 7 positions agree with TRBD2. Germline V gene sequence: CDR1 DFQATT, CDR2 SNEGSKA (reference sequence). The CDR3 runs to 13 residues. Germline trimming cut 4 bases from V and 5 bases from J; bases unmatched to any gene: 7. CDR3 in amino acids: CSATLAAAETQYF. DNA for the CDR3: TGCAGTGCTACCCTAGCGGCCGCCGAGACCCAGTACTTC.

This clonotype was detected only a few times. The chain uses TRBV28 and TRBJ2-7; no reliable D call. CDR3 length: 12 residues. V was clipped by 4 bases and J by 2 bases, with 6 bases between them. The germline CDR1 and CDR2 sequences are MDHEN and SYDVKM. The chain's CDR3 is CASSYQTYEQYF. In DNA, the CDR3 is TGTGCCAGCAGTTACCAAACCTACGAGCAGTACTTC.

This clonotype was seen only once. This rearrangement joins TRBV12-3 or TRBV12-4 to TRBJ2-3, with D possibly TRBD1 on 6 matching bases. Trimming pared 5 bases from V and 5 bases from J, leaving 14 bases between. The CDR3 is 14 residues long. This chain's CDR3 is CASSPSTGRDTQYF. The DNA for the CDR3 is TGTGCCAGCAGTCCCTCAACAGGGCGAGATACGCAGTATTTT.